This T cell receptor (beta chain) was captured in a study of T cell repertoires and Cas9 in healthy adults. Study summary: CD4 and CD8 compartments: SpCas9-reactive T cells profiled for potency, cytotoxicity, lineage. Points from the study as a whole: SpCas9-reactive regulatory T cells reportedly mitigated SpCas9-reactive effector T cells in vitro.

Deletions cut 6 bases from V and 5 bases from J, with 17 bases between. There are 14 residues in the CDR3. CDR1 is MNHNS and CDR2 is SASEGT in the germline V gene. Generated by immunoSEQ multiplex PCR, the TCRdb table keeps only in-frame clones and is missing some. The sample has 22,000 or so clones, 92% seen once. Comment on this clone: The antigen is not known.

Input material: CD4+ effector T cells (CD127+, CD25-, CD137-, CD154-) from PBMCs; culture status not recorded. The rearrangement joins TRBV6-1 to TRBJ2-7; tentatively, D is TRBD1 (5 bases). The source is a human donor in good health. CDR3 protein: CASRPRQGSHEQYV. The DNA of the CDR3 is TGTGCCAGCAGACCCCGGCAGGGTAGCCACGAGCAGTACGTC.